These 23 T cell receptor beta chains were sequenced from one sample in a study of blood T cell repertoires in COVID-19. Data came from immunoSEQ multiplex PCR; TCRdb stores just in-frame clones and leaves some out. Among approximately 160,000 clones listed, 90% were seen once. Sequenced material: peripheral blood. These receptor sequences come from a man in his fifties or sixties with acute or convalescent COVID-19.

This chain connects TRBV7-2 to TRBJ2-5; 7 bases are a match to TRBD1. This CDR3 is built from 14 residues. Germline V gene lookup returns CDR1 SGHTA and CDR2 FQGNSA. The trim removed 5 bases at V and 5 bases at J, leaving 8 bases unmatched. CDR3 loop: CASSHQTGYETQYF. CDR3 nucleotide sequence: TGTGCCAGCAGCCATCAGACAGGGTACGAGACCCAGTACTTC.

This clone was recorded only once. The chain is built from TRBV11-2 and TRBJ2-3; TRBD2 aligns across 9 bases. Germline V gene data show CDR1 as SGHAT and CDR2 as FQNNGV. V lost 0 bases, J lost 0 bases, and 1 base stayed unmatched. This CDR3 contains 16 residues. The CDR3 reads CASSLESGRSTDTQYF. The CDR3 DNA reads TGTGCCAGCAGCTTAGAAAGCGGGAGGAGCACAGATACGCAGTATTTT.

The chain joins TRBV7-3 to TRBJ2-2; 10 bases map to TRBD2. CDR1 and CDR2 from the germline V gene are SGHTA and FQGTGA. This CDR3 is 15 amino acids long. The J segment lost 6 bases and the V segment lost 2 bases, leaving 3 bases of the junction unmatched. CDR3: CASSLRLAGAGELFF. The CDR3 nucleotides are TGTGCCAGCAGCTTACGGCTAGCGGGGGCCGGGGAGCTGTTTTTT.

The chain links TRBV11-3 to TRBJ1-1, with D perhaps matching TRBD1 (6 bases). V lost 6 bases to trimming and J lost 1 base, with 9 bases between them. The CDR3 spans 13 residues. Germline V gene lookup returns CDR1 SGHNT and CDR2 YENEEA. The CDR3 here is CASSLQGNTEAFF. The CDR3 DNA sequence: TGTGCCAGCAGTTTACAGGGGAACACTGAAGCTTTCTTT. Based on the CDR3 plus reference TRBV11-3 and TRBJ1-1, the full variable domain is EAGVVQSPRYKIIEKKQPVAFWCNPISGHNTLYWYLQNLGQGPELLIRYENEEAVDDSQLPKDRFSAERLKGVDSTLKIQPAELGDSAVYLCASSLQGNTEAFFGQGTRLTVV.

The rearrangement links TRBV19 to TRBJ1-4, with D possibly TRBD1 on 5 matching bases. Per the germline V gene, CDR1 is LNHDA and CDR2 is SQIVND (reference sequence). V was trimmed by 2 bases and J by 8 bases, leaving 12 bases between them. The length of the CDR3 is 14 residues. CDR3 sequence reads: CASSIPGDSEKLFF. The CDR3 nucleotides read TGTGCCAGTAGTATACCCGGGGACTCCGAAAAACTGTTTTTT. The variable domain in full, with the rest retrieved from reference TRBV19 and TRBJ1-4, is DGGITQSPKYLFRKEGQNVTLSCEQNLNHDAMYWYRQDPGQGLRLIYYSQIVNDFQKGDIAEGYSVSREKKESFPLTVTSAQKNPTAFYLCASSIPGDSEKLFFGSGTQLSVL.

The rearrangement links TRBV19 to TRBJ1-2; 8 bases line up with TRBD1. Germline CDR1 reads LNHDA; CDR2 reads SQIVND (reference sequence). The CDR3 has 14 amino acids. The V and J ends lost 4 bases and 5 bases, in that order; junction bases with no gene match: 6. CDR3 in amino acids: CASSNQGAVYGYTF. The CDR3 bases are TGTGCCAGTAGTAACCAGGGGGCGGTTTATGGCTACACCTTC. Drawing the rest from reference TRBV19 and TRBJ1-2, the complete variable domain is DGGITQSPKYLFRKEGQNVTLSCEQNLNHDAMYWYRQDPGQGLRLIYYSQIVNDFQKGDIAEGYSVSREKKESFPLTVTSAQKNPTAFYLCASSNQGAVYGYTFGSGTRLTVV.

V and J are TRBV4-1 and TRBJ2-2; tentatively, D is TRBD2 (7 bases). The germline gives CDR1 MGHRA, CDR2 YSYEKL. The length of the CDR3 is 18 residues. Trimming removed 0 bases from V and 2 bases from J, with 16 bases in between. The CDR3 DNA reads as TGCGCCAGCAGCCAAGATCTCGGGGGGCGGAAAAACACCGGGGAGCTGTTTTTT. It is translated as CASSQDLGGRKNTGELFF.

V and J are TRBV7-8 and TRBJ1-1; D gene ambiguous. The V and J ends lost 5 bases and 0 bases respectively, with 7 bases between them. The germline V gene encodes CDR1 SGHVS and CDR2 FQNEAQ. The CDR3 extends over 13 amino acids. Here the CDR3 DNA reads TGTGCCAGCAGCCGAAACATGAACACTGAAGCTTTCTTT. It translates to CASSRNMNTEAFF.

This sequence joins TRBV5-1 and TRBJ1-1; D is perhaps TRBD1 (6 bases). The CDR3 consists of 12 residues. Germline CDR1 and CDR2: SGHRS and YFSETQ. The germline V and J ends were trimmed by 6 bases and 5 bases, with 11 bases remaining between them. The chain's CDR3 is CASTRGGTEAFF. In DNA form, the CDR3 reads TGCGCCAGCACCAGGGGCGGAACTGAAGCTTTCTTT.

This clone was recorded only once. The rearrangement joins TRBV28 to TRBJ2-7; the D gene is possibly TRBD1 (6 bases). V lost 6 bases and J lost 2, with 17 bases in between. Germline V gene sequence: CDR1 MDHEN, CDR2 SYDVKM. The CDR3 sequence is 15 residues long. CDR3 nucleotides: TGTGCCAGCAGCACAACAGGGACGTTTCCCTACGAGCAGTACGTC. Its translation is CASSTTGTFPYEQYV.

The J gene is TRBJ2-3, the V gene TRBV18; 13 bases agree with TRBD2. The V and J ends lost 6 bases and 1 base, in that order; junction bases with no gene match: 10. The CDR3 runs to 18 residues. Per germline, CDR1 KGHSH and CDR2 LQKENI. The DNA of the CDR3 is TGTGCCAGCTCGACTAGCGGGGGGAGGAGTACTCGCACAGATACGCAGTATTTT. Protein sequence: CASSTSGGRSTRTDTQYF.

V is TRBV2 and J is TRBJ1-2, with TRBD1 identical over 10 bases. Germline CDR1 SNHLY, CDR2 FYNNEI. J gave up 6 bases and V 6 bases, and 13 bases lay outside the gene matches. There are 16 residues in the CDR3. CDR3 DNA sequence: TGTGCCAGCAGGAAAGACAGGGGGCCAGGGTCGGATGGCTACACCTTC. It yields the protein CASRKDRGPGSDGYTF.

The chain joins TRBV30 to TRBJ1-5; 8 bases agree with TRBD1. V dropped 3 bases and J dropped 7; count of bases not matched to a gene: 8. The CDR3 sequence is 14 residues long. CDR1 is GTSNPN and CDR2 is SVGIG in the germline V gene (reference sequence). The CDR3 DNA sequence: TGTGCCTGGAGAGGACAGGGACCTGAGCAGCCCCAGCATTTT. This encodes CAWRGQGPEQPQHF.

The gene calls are TRBV6-1 and TRBJ2-7, with D possibly TRBD1 on 6 matching bases. Germline V gene sequence: CDR1 MNHNS, CDR2 SASEGT. The CDR3 runs 14 residues. Trimming took off 3 bases at V and 2 bases at J, with 11 bases between the two ends. CDR3 residues: CASSERTDTYEQYF. DNA for the CDR3: TGTGCCAGCAGTGAGCGGACAGACACCTACGAGCAGTACTTC.

The rearrangement uses TRBV19 and TRBJ1-5, with D uncertain. CDR3 length: 13 amino acids. The germline V gene encodes CDR1 LNHDA and CDR2 SQIVND (reference sequence). Trimming cost V 3 bases and J 9 bases, with 12 bases left between them. The CDR3: CASSMNGEGPQHF. As DNA, the CDR3 is TGTGCCAGTAGTATGAACGGTGAGGGGCCCCAGCATTTT.

The chain combines TRBV13 with TRBJ1-3, with D unresolved. Germline V gene data show CDR1 as PRHDT and CDR2 as FYEKMQ (reference sequence). This CDR3 comprises 15 residues. The V and J ends lost 5 bases and 0 bases respectively, with 11 bases between them. CDR3 amino acids: CASSQGPGSGNTIYF. The CDR3 DNA reads TGTGCCAGCAGCCAAGGTCCGGGCTCTGGAAACACCATATATTTT.

This clone has only a few counts. This chain connects TRBV28 to TRBJ2-7; 9 bases are a match to TRBD2. Germline trimming cut 6 bases from V and 0 bases from J; bases unmatched to any gene: 9. Germline loops: CDR1 MDHEN, CDR2 SYDVKM. The CDR3 extends over 16 amino acids. The CDR3 loop is CASRAREREVSYEQYF. The DNA of the CDR3 is TGTGCCAGCAGAGCCAGGGAGCGGGAGGTCTCCTACGAGCAGTACTTC.

V gene TRBV10-3 combines with J gene TRBJ2-1, with a weak D call TRBD2 (5 bases). Germline CDR1 ENHRY, CDR2 SYGVKD. This CDR3 contains 17 residues. V lost 0 bases to trimming and J lost 8 bases, with 20 bases between them. The CDR3 DNA is TGTGCCATCAGTGAGTCGGCCGCGGCCAGAGGGCTCGATGAGCAGTTCTTC. Amino acid sequence: CAISESAAARGLDEQFF.

The V call is TRBV7-2, the J call TRBJ2-1, with 9 bases lining up with TRBD2. V trimming: 5 bases; J trimming: 4 bases; junction bases outside the gene matches: 3. The germline CDR1 and CDR2 sequences are SGHTA and FQGNSA. The CDR3 covers 14 residues. The CDR3 coding sequence is TGTGCCAGCAGCCCTAGCGGGACTTACAATGAGCAGTTCTTC. Its translation is CASSPSGTYNEQFF.

The chain carries TRBV4-1 and TRBJ2-2; D is perhaps TRBD2 (6 bases). Trimming cost V 0 bases and J 7 bases, with 9 bases left between them. The length of the CDR3 is 14 residues. CDR1 is MGHRA, CDR2 YSYEKL, per germline. The CDR3 bases are TGCGCCAGCAGCCAAGACTTCGGGGGCGGGGAGCTGTTTTTT. It yields the protein CASSQDFGGGELFF.

This clone was seen only a few times. The chain employs TRBV25-1 and TRBJ2-5; a possible D gene is TRBD1 (5 bases). Germline CDR1 MGHDK, CDR2 SYGVNS. V gave up 6 bases and J gave up 1 base, with 12 bases separating them. This CDR3 is 14 amino acids long. CDR3 protein: CASRGDSVQETQYF. In nucleotides, the CDR3 is TGTGCCAGCAGGGGTGACAGCGTCCAAGAGACCCAGTACTTC.

The count of this clone is one. This chain uses TRBV27 with TRBJ2-1, with 8 bases matching TRBD2. The CDR3 totals 15 residues. Trimming cost V 2 bases and J 8 bases; bases outside gene matches: 8. The germline V gene encodes CDR1 MNHEY and CDR2 SMNVEV (reference sequence). CDR3 residues: CASSLDGRADYEQFF. In DNA form, the CDR3 reads TGTGCCAGCAGTTTAGACGGGAGGGCCGACTATGAGCAGTTCTTC.

The chain employs TRBV10-3 and TRBJ2-1, with a weak D call TRBD2 (5 bases). This CDR3 contains 13 residues. Germline V gene lookup returns CDR1 ENHRY and CDR2 SYGVKD. The V and J ends lost 6 bases and 9 bases respectively, with 15 bases between them. CDR3 amino acids: CAIRRAAPGEQFF. For the CDR3, the DNA is TGTGCCATCAGGAGGGCGGCTCCGGGTGAGCAGTTCTTC.